The clone carrying this T cell receptor (beta chain) showed up just once. The data derive from a study of blood T cell repertoires in COVID-19. Study background: The study drew acute and convalescent COVID-19 samples from the United States, Italy and Spain. PBMCs, B-cell-depleted T cells, or T cells provided the cDNA or gDNA that made up the material.

Study processing details: Reference gene primer amplification yielded estimated nucleated cell counts. Sequenced by immunoSEQ multiplex PCR; TCRdb stores in-frame clones only, minus some. D and trimming come from the DNA, and the V and J calls and clone size come from that table. The table records about 310,000 clones, around 90% of them present only once. The CDR3 covers 15 residues. Germline CDR1 MRHNA, CDR2 SNTAGT. Deletions cut 2 bases from V and 9 bases from J, with 14 bases between. The TCR comes from a man aged 45 to 65 with active or convalescent COVID-19. The sample consisted of peripheral blood. The gene calls are TRBV6-4 and TRBJ1-6; D is undetermined. The CDR3 DNA is TGTGCCAGCAGTGACCAGCACACCGGAGGTTCACCCCTCCACTTT. Amino acids: CASSDQHTGGSPLHF.